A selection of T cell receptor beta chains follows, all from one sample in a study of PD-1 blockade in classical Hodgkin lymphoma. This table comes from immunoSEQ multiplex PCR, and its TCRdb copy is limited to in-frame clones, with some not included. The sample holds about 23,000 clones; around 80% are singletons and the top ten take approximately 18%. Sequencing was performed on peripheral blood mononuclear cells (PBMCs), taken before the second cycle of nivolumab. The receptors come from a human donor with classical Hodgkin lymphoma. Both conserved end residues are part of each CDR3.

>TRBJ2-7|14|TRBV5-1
CASSLGAGSYEQYF
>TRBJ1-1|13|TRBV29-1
CSGERTANTEAFF
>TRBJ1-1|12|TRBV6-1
CASSTGNTEAFF
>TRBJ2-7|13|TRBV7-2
CASSLYAGAEQYF
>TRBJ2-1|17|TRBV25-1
CASSARPGLIGWDEQFF
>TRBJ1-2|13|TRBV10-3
CAISERQDSFYTF
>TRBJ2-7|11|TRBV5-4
CATGTDYEQYF
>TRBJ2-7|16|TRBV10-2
CASSESGGGPMGEQYF
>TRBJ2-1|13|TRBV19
CASSRTWDNEQFF
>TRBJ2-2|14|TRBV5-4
CASSDREGTGELFF
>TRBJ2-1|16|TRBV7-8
CASTLSGTSYYNEQFF
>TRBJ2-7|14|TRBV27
CASSLWGTIDEQYF